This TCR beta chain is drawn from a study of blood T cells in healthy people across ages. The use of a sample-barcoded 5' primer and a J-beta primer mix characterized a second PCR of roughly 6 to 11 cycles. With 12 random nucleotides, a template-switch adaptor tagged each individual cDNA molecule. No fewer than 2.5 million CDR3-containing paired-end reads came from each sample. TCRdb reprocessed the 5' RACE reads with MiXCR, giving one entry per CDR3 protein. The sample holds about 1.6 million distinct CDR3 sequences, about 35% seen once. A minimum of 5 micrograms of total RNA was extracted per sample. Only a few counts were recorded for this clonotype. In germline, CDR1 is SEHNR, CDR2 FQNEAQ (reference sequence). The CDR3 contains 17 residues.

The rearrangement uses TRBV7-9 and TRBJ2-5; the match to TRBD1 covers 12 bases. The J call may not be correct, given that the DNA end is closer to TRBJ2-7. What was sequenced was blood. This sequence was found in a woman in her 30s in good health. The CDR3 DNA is TGTGCCAGCAGCTTAGGCGCGGGGGGACAGGGGGCTGACGAGCAGTACTTC. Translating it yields CASSLGAGGQGADEQYF.